The clone carrying this T cell receptor beta chain turned up a few times. Its target is not known. This record comes from a study of T-cell reconstitution after alpha-beta-depleted transplantation in children. V was trimmed by 1 base and J by 4 bases, leaving 15 bases between them. Germline V CDR1 and CDR2: KGHDR, SFDVKD. The CDR3 contains 16 residues. Study-level points and caveats: Where alpha-beta T cells came from about two months after transplant was reportedly several hundred expanded graft clones. Newly produced T cells mostly provided counts and TCRbeta diversity after one year, as hyperexpanded clones declined. Some patients' high day-60 TCRbeta diversity was attributed to recipient cells surviving conditioning.

During its preparation, the TCRbeta library received unique molecular identifiers. Each CDR3 protein is one row after TCRdb ran MiXCR on the PCR reads. The table records a few hundred thousand distinct CDR3 sequences, around 13% of them present only once. This receptor was identified in a male patient between 5 and 17 years old who had a stem cell transplant for acute myeloid leukemia, so the T cells may come from the graft donor. Sequences were derived from PBMCs, mostly from graft donor cells, sampled 360 days after TCRalphabeta/CD19-depleted stem cell transplant. The chain has TRBV24-1 and TRBJ2-5; perhaps TRBD2 as D (6 bases). The CDR3 protein is CATSDFPRDFPETQYF. The CDR3 nucleotides are TGTGCCACCAGTGATTTCCCCCGGGACTTTCCAGAGACCCAGTACTTC.